This is a list of T cell receptor beta chains from one sample in a study of shared clonotypes between healthy human individuals. TCRdb's table, derived via immunoSEQ multiplex PCR, lists solely in-frame clones and lacks some. The sample contains some 1 million clones, around four fifths of which appear only once. Sequencing was carried out using memory CD4+ T cells sorted from blood. Receptor source: a man between 18 and 35 years old in good health. Both conserved end residues are part of each CDR3. The order of the fields is D gene, J gene, V gene, clone size, CDR3 DNA, CDR3 protein. A D gene is named only where the DNA matches it firmly. Some rows have no size entry. The others give once, few or many, or a class for an expanded clone.

>.|TRBJ1-1|TRBV2|few
TGTGCCAGCATGTTGGGGACTGAAGCTTTCTTT
CASMLGTEAFF
>TRBD2|TRBJ2-5|TRBV9|.
TGTGCCAGCAGCGCCAAGGAGCGGGGGGCGCCCGCAAGGACCCAGTACTTC
CASSAKERGAPARTQYF
>TRBD2|TRBJ2-3|TRBV6-6|.
TGTGCCACCTCAAGCGGGAAAGGCACAGATACGCAGTATTTT
CATSSGKGTDTQYF
>TRBD1|TRBJ1-5|TRBV2|.
TGTGCCAGCAGCTATTGGGAGGGACAGGGCTATCAGCCCCAGCATTTT
CASSYWEGQGYQPQHF
>.|TRBJ2-7|TRBV2|.
TGTGCCAGCAGTTTGGCGGAATCCTACGAGCAGTACTTC
CASSLAESYEQYF
>.|TRBJ2-5|TRBV6-1|.
TGTGCCAGCAGTGAAAAAACCAGGGGAGAGACCCAGTACTTC
CASSEKTRGETQYF
>.|TRBJ2-2|TRBV28|.
TGTGCCACCAGAGCCCCCGGGGAGCTGTTTTTT
CATRAPGELFF
>.|TRBJ1-1|TRBV9|.
TGTGCCAGCAGCGTAGGGCCGGGGAACACTGAAGCTTTCTTT
CASSVGPGNTEAFF
>TRBD2|TRBJ2-7|TRBV5-4|.
TGTGCCAGCAGCTTGGGCAGCGGGAGATGGTTCGAGCAGTACTTC
CASSLGSGRWFEQYF
>.|TRBJ1-5|TRBV7-2|once
TGTGCCAGCAGCTTAGAGGGTTGGAGCAATCAGCCCCAGCATTTT
CASSLEGWSNQPQHF
>.|TRBJ1-1|TRBV9|.
TGTGCCAGCAGCGCCCAGAGCATGAACACTGAAGCTTTCTTT
CASSAQSMNTEAFF
>TRBD2|TRBJ2-3|TRBV5-6|.
TGTGCCAGCGACGTATTAGCGGGAGCAACCGATACGCAGTATTTT
CASDVLAGATDTQYF
>.|TRBJ1-6|TRBV30|.
TGTGCCTGGAAGGGATTAGGTTCACCCCTCCACTTT
CAWKGLGSPLHF
>.|TRBJ2-1|TRBV7-2|.
TGTGCCAGCAGCTTACAGGCGGGTACATCATACAATGAGCAGTTCTTC
CASSLQAGTSYNEQFF
>TRBD1|TRBJ2-7|TRBV7-9|.
TGTGCCAGCAGCCCTAAGGCGGACAGGCTAGTGCAGTACTTC
CASSPKADRLVQYF
>.|TRBJ1-6|TRBV19|few
TGTGCCAGTAGTACTCGGAAGGGAGGTTCACCCCTCCACTTT
CASSTRKGGSPLHF
>.|TRBJ1-2|TRBV5-4|.
TGTGCCAGCAGCTTAGACACCACTCTAGTCTATGGCTACACCTTC
CASSLDTTLVYGYTF
>TRBD1|TRBJ1-1|TRBV6-5|many
TGTGCCAGCAGGGCAGGGGGAGATCTAACTGAAGCTTTCTTT
CASRAGGDLTEAFF
>.|TRBJ2-7|TRBV6-6|.
TGTGCCAGCAGTTACTCGGTCAGGGGCGCCTACGAGCAGTACTTC
CASSYSVRGAYEQYF
>.|TRBJ1-4|TRBV6-5|.
TGTGCCAGCAGTTACGCGGACGGGCGGAATGAAAAACTGTTTTTT
CASSYADGRNEKLFF
>.|TRBJ2-7|TRBV14|.
TGTGCCAGCAGCTTTAGCGGACCCTACGAGCAGTACTTC
CASSFSGPYEQYF
>.|TRBJ1-1|TRBV19|.
TGTGCCAGTAGTTTTTTCGGGCAGGGAGTGGCTGAAGCTTTCTTT
CASSFFGQGVAEAFF
>.|TRBJ2-2|TRBV6-6|.
TGTGCCAGCGCTCCGGGTCCCACCGGGGAGCTGTTTTTT
CASAPGPTGELFF
>TRBD1|TRBJ1-2|TRBV13|.
TGTGCCAGCAGGGAGGGGGCTATCAACTATGGCTACACCTTC
CASREGAINYGYTF
>TRBD2|TRBJ2-5|TRBV5-4|once
TGTGCCAGCAGCCGCCCTAGCGGGGGGGCCGAGGAGACCCAGTACTTC
CASSRPSGGAEETQYF
>.|TRBJ1-3|TRBV28|once
TGTGCCAGCACCCGACTTTTCGGCTCTGGAAACACCATATATTTT
CASTRLFGSGNTIYF
>TRBD1|TRBJ1-2|TRBV6-5|.
TGTGCCAGCAGTCGGACAGGGCCCAACTATGGCTACACCTTC
CASSRTGPNYGYTF
>TRBD2|TRBJ2-7|TRBV7-2|.
TGTGCCAGCAGCTTAGTTGCCCTAGCGGGAGGCTCCTACGAGCAGTACTTC
CASSLVALAGGSYEQYF
>.|TRBJ1-1|TRBV5-1|many
TGCGCCAGCAGCCACCAACACTCGACAGGGAACACTGAAGCTTTCTTT
CASSHQHSTGNTEAFF
>TRBD2|TRBJ2-3|TRBV6-5|.
TGTGCCAGCAGCGATCTAGCGGCCCGGGATACGCAGTATTTT
CASSDLAARDTQYF
>TRBD2|TRBJ2-7|TRBV6-6|.
TGTGCCAGCAGTCCCCTGGGTAGCGGGGGGACCTACGAGCAGTACTTC
CASSPLGSGGTYEQYF
>.|TRBJ1-2|TRBV6-5|.
TGTGCCAGCAGTTACTCGAATGGTCGGGGCTACACCTTC
CASSYSNGRGYTF
>.|TRBJ2-5|TRBV30|.
TGTGCCTTCAGCCCCCCGGGGAGATACCAAGAGACCCAGTACTTC
CAFSPPGRYQETQYF
>.|TRBJ2-1|TRBV7-9|.
TGTGCCAGCAGCTCCTGGGGAGGTGGGAACTACAATGAGCAGTTCTTC
CASSSWGGGNYNEQFF
>.|TRBJ2-3|TRBV5-1|.
TGCGCCAGCAGCTTGACGTCTGATACGCAGTATTTT
CASSLTSDTQYF
>.|TRBJ2-7|TRBV28|.
TGTGCCAGCAGTTCCCCCCGTGAGCAGTACTTC
CASSSPREQYF
>.|TRBJ1-2|TRBV7-9|.
TGTGCCAGCAGCAATAGCTATGGCTACACCTTC
CASSNSYGYTF
>.|TRBJ1-4|TRBV4-1|.
TGCGCCAGCAGCCCGGCAGAGGGAGGCGATGAAAAACTGTTTTTT
CASSPAEGGDEKLFF
>.|TRBJ2-7|TRBV7-2|.
TGTGCCAGCAGCTTATACAGGGTGTACGAGCAGTACTTC
CASSLYRVYEQYF
>TRBD1|TRBJ1-1|TRBV18|.
TGTGCCAGCTCACCGCAAGGGACAGCCAGTGAAGCTTTCTTT
CASSPQGTASEAFF
>.|TRBJ2-1|TRBV30|.
TGTGCCTGGAGTGTGGTAATATACAATGAGCAGTTCTTC
CAWSVVIYNEQFF
>.|TRBJ1-5|TRBV6-1|few
TGTGCCAGCAGTGAAGCGGTTGCAGGGGTCGGTCAGCCCCAGCATTTT
CASSEAVAGVGQPQHF
>TRBD1|TRBJ1-5|TRBV6-1|.
TGTGCCAGCAGTGATCGCTACCCGACAGGGTATAGCAATCAGCCCCAGCATTTT
CASSDRYPTGYSNQPQHF
>.|TRBJ2-2|TRBV7-2|.
TGTGCCAGCAGCCTCTTTACGAACACCGGGGAGCTGTTTTTT
CASSLFTNTGELFF
>TRBD1|TRBJ1-3|TRBV28|.
TGTGCCAGCACCCCTCCCCCGACAGGGGGCAGGAACACCATATATTTT
CASTPPPTGGRNTIYF
>.|TRBJ1-4|TRBV9|.
TGTGCCAGCAGCCCCGCGAAAAAACTGTTTTTT
CASSPAKKLFF
>TRBD1|TRBJ1-2|TRBV30|.
TGTGCCTCTCCTTCGGACAGGGACTATGGCTACACCTTC
CASPSDRDYGYTF
>.|TRBJ2-5|TRBV7-7|.
TGTGCTAGCGTTCGTTGCGGGGCGCTTATGTTCCAAGAGACCCAGTACTTC
CASVRCGALMFQETQYF
>.|TRBJ1-4|TRBV2|once
TGTGCCAGCAGTGTGGAAATCCTTAATGAAAAACTGTTTTTT
CASSVEILNEKLFF
>.|TRBJ1-1|TRBV4-3|few
TGCGCCAGCAGCCAAGATTCGGGCGTGAACACTGAAGCTTTCTTT
CASSQDSGVNTEAFF
>.|TRBJ2-2|TRBV2|few
TGTGCCAGCAGGCCACGTAGTTCCTCTAACACCGGGGAGCTGTTTTTT
CASRPRSSSNTGELFF
>.|TRBJ1-6|TRBV10-2|few
TGCGCCAGCAGGACCGGGACGGAGAATTCACCCCTCCACTTT
CASRTGTENSPLHF
>.|TRBJ2-1|TRBV11-1|.
TGTGCCAGCAGCTTACTGACAACCGCACAGGGCTACAATGAGCAGTTCTTC
CASSLLTTAQGYNEQFF